This TCR beta chain was recovered during a study of CD8 T cells in Susac syndrome. Study details: Patients with Susac syndrome were therapy-naive, treated with corticosteroids, or treated with intravenous immunoglobulin alone when blood was collected. Broader study findings: None of the CD4+ T cell repertoires in Susac syndrome showed clonal expansion.

With respect to this clonotype: What it binds is not known.

Trimming shortened V by 2 bases and J by 5 bases, and 11 bases separated the two germline ends. This CDR3 is 14 amino acids long. Reverse transcription of roughly 0.5 to 1 ug RNA was carried out with random hexamers. The authors amplified TCR beta CDR3 across 54 Vbeta and 13 Jbeta using immunoSEQ multiplex PCR. Using its own MiXCR run on the immunoSEQ multiplex PCR reads, TCRdb lists one record per CDR3 protein. This repertoire shows 150,000 or so distinct CDR3 sequences, around 96% found once; its top ten account for 0.16%. Sequencing targeted TCR beta in T cells from blood (CD8+ and CD4+). The sequenced sample was CD4+ T cells from PBMCs. V gene TRBV12-3 or TRBV12-4 combines with J gene TRBJ2-3, with D possibly matching TRBD2 (7 bases). The TCR comes from a human donor with Susac syndrome. CDR3 nucleotides: TGTGCCAGCAGTTTACGGGGGGCCGGAGATACGCAGTATTTT. Encoded protein: CASSLRGAGDTQYF.